The 30 T cell receptor beta chains given below trace back to one sample, sequenced in a study of OX40 agonist ivuxolimab in advanced cancers. Profiling relied on immunoSEQ multiplex PCR, and the TCRdb table lists in-frame clones only, not all of them. Among 85,000 to 90,000 clones listed, more than 85% were seen once. The specimen was CD4+ or CD8+ T cells sorted from blood, collected in a trial of the OX40 agonist ivuxolimab. The source of these receptors is an adult with an advanced solid tumor such as melanoma, head and neck, liver or kidney cancer.

The CDR3 DNA is TGTGCCAGCAGCTCCCTGTTTGTCGGACAGGGGGCGGCTGGCTACACCTTC. Translating gives CASSSLFVGQGAAGYTF. This chain joins TRBV11-2 and TRBJ1-2; 11 bases match TRBD1. V shed 4 bases, J shed 7 bases, and the junction held 14 bases outside the gene matches. CDR3 length equals 17 residues. Germline CDR1 SGHAT, CDR2 FQNNGV.

The chain recombines TRBV6-5 with TRBJ1-1; the D is unclear. The CDR3 is 14 residues long. V was clipped by 6 bases and J by 1 base, with 12 bases between them. Germline-derived CDR1 and CDR2 are MNHEY and SVGAGI. The CDR3 coding sequence is TGTGCCAGCAGGATGGACGGAACGAACACTGAAGCTTTCTTT. Its translation is CASRMDGTNTEAFF.

This clone was counted only a few times. The V call is TRBV7-2, the J call TRBJ1-2; D not resolved. The CDR3 has 12 amino acids. Per the germline V gene, CDR1 is SGHTA and CDR2 is FQGNSA. V shed 2 bases and J shed 8 bases, with 9 bases lying between them. The CDR3 loop reads CASSLFPGGYTF. The CDR3 DNA reads TGTGCCAGCAGCTTATTTCCAGGCGGCTACACCTTC.

CDR3 coding DNA: TGTGCCAGCAGCCGCAGACTAGCGGGAGAAGACGAGCAGTACTTC. Residues: CASSRRLAGEDEQYF. The chain links TRBV4-2 to TRBJ2-7; 12 bases fit TRBD2. The junction had 6 bases not matched to a gene; V was cut back by 4 bases and J by 5 bases. The CDR3 spans 15 residues. CDR1 LGHNA and CDR2 YNFKEQ come from the germline V gene.

The V call is TRBV28, the J call TRBJ1-2, with D tentatively TRBD1 (6 bases). V dropped 6 bases and J dropped 0 bases, with 11 bases sitting between them. This CDR3 has 14 amino acids. Looked up from germline, CDR1 is MDHEN and CDR2 is SYDVKM. Written as DNA, the CDR3 is TGTGCCAGCAGCTCCCAGGGGCCTAACTATGGCTACACCTTC. Translating gives CASSSQGPNYGYTF.

The chain combines TRBV28 with TRBJ1-5; TRBD1 agrees at 9 bases. CDR1 is MDHEN, CDR2 SYDVKM, per germline. The CDR3 is made up of 15 amino acids. Trimming removed 7 bases from V and 4 bases from J; junction bases left unmatched: 8. CDR3 residues: CASTSGQGGNQPQHF. In DNA, the CDR3 is TGTGCCAGCACCTCGGGACAGGGAGGGAATCAGCCCCAGCATTTT. Supplemented by reference TRBV28 and TRBJ1-5, the full variable domain reads DVKVTQSSRYLVKRTGEKVFLECVQDMDHENMFWYRQDPGLGLRLIYFSYDVKMKEKGDIPEGYSVSREKKERFSLILESASTNQTSMYLCASTSGQGGNQPQHFGDGTRLSIL.

The CDR3 DNA sequence: TGTGCCAGCAGCTTCCCTTCCGAAGGTGAGCGAAGCTCCTACGAGCAGTACTTC. It codes for CASSFPSEGERSSYEQYF. The chain has TRBV5-5 and TRBJ2-7; D uncertain. Trimming took off 2 bases at V and 0 bases at J, with 21 bases between the two ends. Per germline, CDR1 SGHKS and CDR2 YYEKEE (reference sequence). The CDR3 has 18 residues.

The chain links TRBV7-8 to TRBJ2-3; D might be TRBD2 (6 bases). CDR3 size: 16 residues. Trimming shortened V by 1 base and J by 3 bases, and 14 bases separated the two germline ends. CDR1 SGHVS and CDR2 FQNEAQ come from the germline V gene. In nucleotides, the CDR3 is TGTGCCAGCAGCTTAGAGAGCGGGCCTCGAACAGATACGCAGTATTTT. Translated: CASSLESGPRTDTQYF.

The chain combines TRBV13 with TRBJ2-7; possible D gene TRBD1, 6 bases. Per the germline V gene, CDR1 is PRHDT and CDR2 is FYEKMQ (reference sequence). Trimming took off 4 bases at V and 0 bases at J, with 16 bases between the two ends. The CDR3 consists of 16 residues. The CDR3 reads CASSSAHRDNSYEQYF. The CDR3 bases are TGTGCCAGCAGCTCCGCACACCGGGACAACTCCTACGAGCAGTACTTC.

This chain connects TRBV19 to TRBJ2-7; D may be TRBD1 or TRBD2 (6 bases each). This CDR3 is built from 15 residues. From germline, CDR1 is LNHDA and CDR2 SQIVND (reference sequence). Deletions cut 7 bases from V and 3 bases from J, with 19 bases between. CDR3 sequence reads: CASTKGGGTIYEQYF. CDR3 nucleotides: TGTGCCAGTACCAAGGGTGGAGGGACAATCTACGAGCAGTACTTC.

V gene TRBV7-8 combines with J gene TRBJ2-3; D unclear. V lost 6 bases and J 0 bases, leaving 16 bases between the germline ends. The CDR3 totals 16 residues. CDR1 SGHVS and CDR2 FQNEAQ come from the germline V gene. CDR3 sequence reads: CASRGSSLLSTDTQYF. The CDR3 nucleotides read TGTGCCAGCAGGGGATCTAGTTTGTTAAGCACAGATACGCAGTATTTT.

J is TRBJ1-1 and V is TRBV5-4; the match to TRBD1 covers 10 bases. CDR1 is SGHNT, CDR2 YYREEE, per germline (reference sequence). The CDR3 is 15 residues long. V lost 5 bases to trimming and J lost 1 base; unmatched junction nucleotides: 5. CDR3 sequence reads: CASRPWDRGNTEAFF. The CDR3 DNA follows: TGTGCCAGCAGACCTTGGGACAGGGGGAACACTGAAGCTTTCTTT.

The chain employs TRBV19 and TRBJ1-5; 7 nucleotides agree with TRBD1. V gave up 6 bases and J gave up 1 base; unmatched junction bases: 3. Germline V gene lookup returns CDR1 LNHDA and CDR2 SQIVND (reference sequence). The CDR3 runs 14 residues. For the CDR3, the DNA is TGTGCCAGTAGGGCACAGGGGAGCAATCAGCCCCAGCATTTT. Residues: CASRAQGSNQPQHF. Combining the CDR3 with reference TRBV19 and TRBJ1-5 gives the whole variable domain DGGITQSPKYLFRKEGQNVTLSCEQNLNHDAMYWYRQDPGQGLRLIYYSQIVNDFQKGDIAEGYSVSREKKESFPLTVTSAQKNPTAFYLCASRAQGSNQPQHFGDGTRLSIL.

The chain combines TRBV30 with TRBJ2-1, with 7 bases that match TRBD1. The V gene end was trimmed by 8 bases and the J gene end by 1 base; junction bases not matched to a gene: 14. This CDR3 has 16 amino acids. Looked up from germline, CDR1 is GTSNPN and CDR2 is SVGIG (reference sequence). The CDR3 here is CAADRTRGRSYNEQFF. The CDR3 DNA is TGTGCCGCGGACAGGACCCGGGGAAGGTCCTACAATGAGCAGTTCTTC. The complete variable domain, with remaining parts taken from reference TRBV30 and TRBJ2-1, reads SQTIHQWPATLVQPVGSPLSLECTVEGTSNPNLYWYRQAAGRGLQLLFYSVGIGQISSEVPQNLSASRPQDRQFILSSKKLLLSDSGFYLCAADRTRGRSYNEQFFGPGTRLTVL.

This chain connects TRBV27 to TRBJ2-7; no clear D gene. V lost 5 bases to trimming and J lost 0 bases, with 11 bases between them. Germline V gives CDR1 MNHEY, CDR2 SMNVEV (reference sequence). This CDR3 comprises 14 residues. The CDR3 nucleotides are TGTGCCAGCAGTCGGGCCCCGGACTCCTACGAGCAGTACTTC. This encodes CASSRAPDSYEQYF.

The CDR3, as DNA: TGTGCCGCTAAGACCGAGTATAATTCACCCCTCCACTTT. This translates into CAAKTEYNSPLHF. V gene TRBV5-6 combines with J gene TRBJ1-6; D gene unclear. The ends were cut back, 10 bases at V and 4 bases at J, with 12 bases in the middle. The CDR3 covers 13 residues. Germline V gene data show CDR1 as SGHDT and CDR2 as YYEEEE. The complete variable domain, with remaining parts taken from reference TRBV5-6 and TRBJ1-6, reads DAGVTQSPTHLIKTRGQQVTLRCSPKSGHDTVSWYQQALGQGPQFIFQYYEEEERQRGNFPDRFSGHQFPNYSSELNVNALLLGDSALYLCAAKTEYNSPLHFGNGTRLTVT.

The chain carries TRBV2 and TRBJ1-5; unclear D gene. Per germline, CDR1 SNHLY and CDR2 FYNNEI. Trimming left V 6 bases short and J 4 bases short, with 10 bases between. This CDR3 has 13 residues. CDR3 sequence (DNA): TGTGCCAGCAGGGCTGAGGGAAATCAGCCCCAGCATTTT. Protein: CASRAEGNQPQHF.

The chain couples TRBV21-1 to TRBJ1-1; TRBD1 reflects the table's D call only, with no check against the DNA. TRBV21-1 counts as a pseudogene. The CDR3 is 15 amino acids. DNA for the CDR3: TGTGCCAGCAGCAGAAAAGGGGCGCGTCAGACTGAAGCTTTCTTT. Protein sequence: CASSRKGARQTEAFF.

For this clone: Other DNA sequences of this sample code for an identical CDR3. The V gene is TRBV30, the J gene TRBJ1-5; D ambiguous. The CDR3 contains 13 residues. Trimming pared 3 bases from V and 2 bases from J, leaving 8 bases between. Germline CDR1 reads GTSNPN; CDR2 reads SVGIG (reference sequence). In DNA form, the CDR3 reads TGTGCCTGGAGCCCCGGGGGCAATCAGCCCCAGCATTTT. This translates into CAWSPGGNQPQHF.

This chain uses TRBV7-2 with TRBJ2-7, with TRBD1 matching over 9 bases. The length of the CDR3 is 15 residues. Germline values: CDR1 SGHTA, CDR2 FQGNSA. V trimming: 5 bases; J trimming: 6 bases; junction bases outside the gene matches: 11. The CDR3 loop is CASSLDWGQGAEQYF. For the CDR3, the DNA is TGTGCCAGCAGCCTCGACTGGGGACAGGGAGCCGAGCAGTACTTC.

V gene TRBV27 combines with J gene TRBJ2-2; D might be TRBD1 (6 bases). V dropped 5 bases and J dropped 5 bases, with 15 bases sitting between them. Germline V lookup: CDR1 MNHEY, CDR2 SMNVEV (reference sequence). This CDR3 spans 15 amino acids. The CDR3 is CASSEDRARTGELFF. The CDR3 region has the DNA TGTGCCAGCAGTGAGGACAGAGCGAGGACCGGGGAGCTGTTTTTT.

This clone has a handful of counts. This chain joins TRBV6-1 and TRBJ2-7, with 11 bases that match TRBD2. The CDR3 covers 14 residues. With V trimmed by 10 bases and J by 4 bases, 9 bases remained unmatched. Germline-derived CDR1 and CDR2 are MNHNS and SASEGT. CDR3 sequence (DNA): TGTGCCACCCGTCTTCTAGCGGGAGGTTACGAGCAGTACTTC. This encodes CATRLLAGGYEQYF.

This clone was detected only a few times. The rearrangement uses TRBV28 and TRBJ1-1; D ambiguous. The CDR3 totals 16 residues. The germline CDR1 and CDR2 sequences are MDHEN and SYDVKM. V shed 10 bases and J shed 0 bases, with 21 bases lying between them. The CDR3 coding sequence is TGTGCCACTAAAGGTTCAGGACCTCGGATGAACACTGAAGCTTTCTTT. Its protein is CATKGSGPRMNTEAFF.

Concerning this clone: It is unclear where the CDR3 begins or ends on the DNA, so no DNA is shown, and the CDR3 is as TCRdb lists it. The chain uses TRBV5-1 and TRBJ2-2; the table's TRBD2 call for D was not verified on the DNA. Germline V CDR1 and CDR2: SGHRS, YFSETQ. The CDR3 spans 13 residues, counting both ends. CDR3 region: CASSSSNTGELFF.

The chain has TRBV28 and TRBJ2-3; no clear D. This CDR3 spans 12 amino acids. V was trimmed by 4 bases and J by 7 bases, leaving 9 bases between them. CDR1 and CDR2 (germline): MDHEN, SYDVKM. The CDR3 region is CASSSYRNTQYF. The DNA for the CDR3 is TGTGCCAGCAGTTCGTACAGAAATACGCAGTATTTT. The complete variable domain, with remaining parts taken from reference TRBV28 and TRBJ2-3, reads DVKVTQSSRYLVKRTGEKVFLECVQDMDHENMFWYRQDPGLGLRLIYFSYDVKMKEKGDIPEGYSVSREKKERFSLILESASTNQTSMYLCASSSYRNTQYFGPGTRLTVL.

The chain links TRBV4-1 to TRBJ2-5; 11 positions match TRBD2. J was trimmed by 3 bases and V by 4 bases; bases with no gene match: 7. CDR1 is MGHRA and CDR2 is YSYEKL in the germline V gene. The CDR3 has 16 residues. The CDR3 protein is CASSLRGLAEKETQYF. The CDR3 DNA follows: TGCGCCAGCAGCCTTAGGGGACTAGCGGAGAAAGAGACCCAGTACTTC.

The gene calls are TRBV11-3 and TRBJ2-7, with 10 bases matching TRBD1. The CDR3 has 14 amino acids. Losses at the gene ends were 5 bases for V and 1 base for J; bases not matched to a gene: 2. Looked up from germline, CDR1 is SGHNT and CDR2 is YENEEA. CDR3 in amino acids: CASSRDRGSYEQYF. The CDR3 bases are TGTGCCAGCAGCCGGGACAGGGGATCCTACGAGCAGTACTTC.

The CDR3 spells CASSAGRFTGANVLTF. The CDR3 DNA reads TGTGCCAGCAGTGCGGGACGCTTCACTGGGGCCAACGTCCTGACTTTC. V gene TRBV6-1 combines with J gene TRBJ2-6; the D gene could be TRBD1 or TRBD2 (5 bases each). Germline CDR1 MNHNS, CDR2 SASEGT. The CDR3 has 16 amino acids. The V end lost 4 bases, the J end lost 2 bases, and 12 bases lay between the germline ends.

The rearrangement links TRBV9 to TRBJ2-2; D perhaps matches TRBD2 (5 bases). V was trimmed by 2 bases and J by 0 bases, leaving 11 bases between them. The CDR3 is 16 residues long. The germline gives CDR1 SGDLS, CDR2 YYNGEE. CDR3 sequence (DNA): TGTGCCAGCAGCGTCGGACTTAACCCGAACACCGGGGAGCTGTTTTTT. Protein product: CASSVGLNPNTGELFF.

About this clone itself: Since no conserved phenylalanine or tryptophan closes the CDR3, a read error is the likely cause. It is unclear where the CDR3 begins or ends on the DNA, so no DNA is shown, and the CDR3 is as TCRdb lists it. The genes are TRBV12-2 and TRBJ2-7; the table gives TRBD2 as D, unverified against the DNA. TRBV12-2 is recorded as a pseudogene. The CDR3 sequence runs 10 residues, both termini included. The CDR3 region is CASRPGTTYS.